This entry is about one T cell receptor (beta chain). CDR1 LGHDT and CDR2 YNNKEL come from the germline V gene (reference sequence). With 3 bases clipped from V and 4 bases from J, the junction kept 1 base outside the gene matches. The CDR3 contains 14 residues. This specimen comes from a study of blood T cell repertoires in COVID-19. TCRdb keeps only in-frame clones here, not all; method: immunoSEQ multiplex PCR. The table includes 200,000 to 300,000 clones, around 81% detected once. The chain links TRBV3-1 (or the pseudogene TRBV3-2) to TRBJ1-5; 9 nucleotides line up with TRBD1. The sequence came from a woman aged 60 to 75 with active or convalescent COVID-19. Sequenced sample: peripheral blood. CDR3 region: CASSQGQGNQPQHF. In DNA form, the CDR3 reads TGTGCCAGCAGCCAGGGACAGGGTAATCAGCCCCAGCATTTT.